The 20 T cell receptor beta chains given below trace back to one sample, sequenced in a study of CD8+ T cells in alopecia areata. The sequencing template was cDNA reverse transcribed from extracted RNA. Clones were sequenced by immunoSEQ multiplex PCR, and TCRdb holds only the in-frame ones, with some missing. The top ten hold about 0.89% of the sample, which has under 300,000 clones, 50% to 75% seen once. Described treatment: oral pan-JAK inhibitor, 5-10 mg twice daily. Sequencing was performed on CD4+ T cells sorted from blood, taken at roughly week 53, from a patient treated with tofacitinib. The receptor set was obtained from a human donor with alopecia areata.

V gene TRBV5-1 combines with J gene TRBJ2-5; TRBD1 aligns across 8 bases. Germline assignment: CDR1 SGHRS and CDR2 YFSETQ. Unmatched junction bases numbered 3, after V lost 4 bases and J lost 1 base. CDR3 length: 14 amino acids. Written as DNA, the CDR3 is TGCGCCAGCAGCGTGACAGGGGCCCAAGAGACCCAGTACTTC. Protein product: CASSVTGAQETQYF. The whole variable domain, filled in from reference TRBV5-1 and TRBJ2-5, reads KAGVTQTPRYLIKTRGQQVTLSCSPISGHRSVSWYQQTPGQGLQFLFEYFSETQRNKGNFPGRFSGRQFSNSRSEMNVSTLELGDSALYLCASSVTGAQETQYFGPGTRLLVL.

Points on this clone: Other DNA sequences from this sample encode an identical CDR3 as well. The gene calls are TRBV9 and TRBJ2-7; no definite D call. Germline V lookup: CDR1 SGDLS, CDR2 YYNGEE. The CDR3 has 14 residues. Trimming removed 0 bases at V and 3 bases at J, with 10 bases between. The CDR3 DNA reads TGTGCCAGCAGCGTAGCTTCTGGCGGCTACGAGCAGTACTTC. It specifies CASSVASGGYEQYF.

This clone has just a few counts. The chain recombines TRBV29-1 with TRBJ2-1; D not certain. Germline CDR1 is SQVTM and CDR2 is ANQGSEA. Trimming removed 3 bases from V and 1 base from J, with 13 bases in between. The CDR3 contains 15 residues. This CDR3 is CSVDMRQSSYNEQFF. As DNA, the CDR3 is TGCAGCGTTGATATGCGGCAGTCATCCTACAATGAGCAGTTCTTC.

V is TRBV7-6 and J is TRBJ2-1; weak D call: TRBD1 (6 bases). Trimming stripped 3 bases from V and 4 bases from J, with 10 bases between. The CDR3 covers 14 residues. Germline lookup yields CDR1 SGHVS and CDR2 FNYEAQ. This CDR3 reads CASSLLQGYNEQFF. CDR3 sequence (DNA): TGTGCCAGCAGCTTGTTACAGGGATACAATGAGCAGTTCTTC.

The chain employs TRBV30 and TRBJ1-2, with TRBD1 matching over 7 bases. The CDR3 extends over 13 amino acids. Germline values: CDR1 GTSNPN, CDR2 SVGIG (reference sequence). V lost 8 bases, J lost 2 bases, and 8 bases stayed unmatched. CDR3 sequence (DNA): TGTGCCCGGGGGAGGGACAGCAACTATGGCTACACCTTC. Translated, it gives CARGRDSNYGYTF.

The genes are TRBV30 and TRBJ1-1, with D perhaps TRBD1 (5 bases). Germline values: CDR1 GTSNPN, CDR2 SVGIG (reference sequence). V lost 2 bases and J 4 bases, leaving 17 bases between the germline ends. The CDR3 is made up of 15 amino acids. The CDR3 coding sequence is TGTGCCTGGAGTTCACTGGGCAGGGCGGCCACTGAAGCTTTCTTT. It translates to CAWSSLGRAATEAFF.

The J gene is TRBJ2-7, the V gene TRBV9; D is unresolved. The V end was cut by 3 bases, the J end by 6 bases, with 16 bases between. This CDR3 is 14 amino acids long. The V gene's germline CDR1 is SGDLS and CDR2 YYNGEE. The chain's CDR3 is CASSAGPRNSEQYF. CDR3 nucleotides: TGTGCCAGCAGCGCCGGGCCCCGCAACAGCGAGCAGTACTTC.

The genes are TRBV10-2 and TRBJ1-1; D not resolved. The CDR3 extends over 12 amino acids. The germline V and J ends were trimmed by 5 bases and 1 base, with 5 bases remaining between them. Per the germline V gene, CDR1 is WSHSY and CDR2 is SAAADI. DNA for the CDR3: TGCGCCAGCAGTAGCAGGAACACTGAAGCTTTCTTT. Protein product: CASSSRNTEAFF.

This rearrangement joins TRBV19 to TRBJ1-2, with D uncertain. Germline-derived CDR1 and CDR2 are LNHDA and SQIVND (reference sequence). There are 10 residues in the CDR3. With 6 bases removed from V and 4 bases from J, the gap between germline ends came to 3 bases. DNA for the CDR3: TGTGCCAGTAGGGGCTATGGCTACACCTTC. Encoded protein: CASRGYGYTF.

This clone has just a few counts. The chain carries TRBV10-3 and TRBJ2-2, with 7 bases that match TRBD2. J lost 0 bases, V lost 4 bases, and 2 bases had no gene match. The CDR3 covers 15 residues. The germline CDR1 and CDR2 sequences are ENHRY and SYGVKD. DNA for the CDR3: TGTGCCATCAGTGCTCTAGCGGCGAACACCGGGGAGCTGTTTTTT. Translation: CAISALAANTGELFF.

V usage is TRBV4-3 and J usage is TRBJ1-1; D gene unclear. This CDR3 comprises 14 residues. CDR1 is LGHNA, CDR2 YSLEER, per germline. V was clipped by 4 bases and J by 5 bases, with 14 bases between them. The CDR3 protein is CASSPSILVTEAFF. The CDR3 DNA reads as TGCGCCAGCAGCCCCTCAATTCTGGTTACTGAAGCTTTCTTT.

This chain uses TRBV30 with TRBJ1-1, with 7 positions matching TRBD1. This CDR3 spans 13 amino acids. The V and J ends lost 1 base and 11 bases, in that order; junction bases with no gene match: 10. Germline CDR1 GTSNPN, CDR2 SVGIG (reference sequence). The DNA of the CDR3 is TGTGCCTGGAGTGATGGGACAGCTCAAAAGGCTTTCTTT. Translated, it gives CAWSDGTAQKAFF.

This chain links TRBV4-1 with TRBJ2-7; 7 bases line up with TRBD1. Trimming took 0 bases from V and 9 from J; bases not matched to a gene: 8. The germline gives CDR1 MGHRA, CDR2 YSYEKL. The CDR3 consists of 14 residues. CDR3 nucleotide sequence: TGCGCCAGCAGCCAAGAGAACAGGGGTCCTCGGCAGTACTTC. Protein product: CASSQENRGPRQYF.

The genes are TRBV20-1 and TRBJ2-7; D may correspond to TRBD1 or TRBD2 (5 bases each). The V end lost 4 bases, the J end lost 5 bases, and 9 bases lay between the germline ends. Germline CDR1 reads DFQATT; CDR2 reads SNEGSKA (reference sequence). There are 11 residues in the CDR3. The DNA of the CDR3 is TGCAGTGCTACAGGGACCCACGAGCAGTACTTC. This gives the protein CSATGTHEQYF.

With respect to this clone: Other DNA variants within this sample encode the same CDR3. The chain has TRBV30 and TRBJ1-1; D is unresolved. CDR1 is GTSNPN, CDR2 SVGIG, per germline (reference sequence). The CDR3 runs to 18 residues. Trimming pared 3 bases from V and 1 base from J, leaving 24 bases between. CDR3 region: CAWRTTYTHSSGNTEAFF. For the CDR3, the DNA is TGTGCCTGGAGGACGACTTATACCCACTCCTCAGGGAACACTGAAGCTTTCTTT.

The chain is built from TRBV2 and TRBJ2-4; no firm D call. V dropped 2 bases and J dropped 5 bases, with 4 bases sitting between them. CDR1 and CDR2 from the germline V gene are SNHLY and FYNNEI. The CDR3 has 12 residues. The CDR3 DNA sequence: TGTGCCAGCAGTGAATGGGAAAACATTCAGTACTTC. Protein sequence: CASSEWENIQYF.

This clone was seen a single time. V gene TRBV6-5 combines with J gene TRBJ2-3; a weak D match, TRBD2 (6 bases). Trimming cost V 2 bases and J 1 base, with 10 bases left between them. Germline V lookup: CDR1 MNHEY, CDR2 SVGAGI. This CDR3 spans 15 amino acids. The CDR3 sequence: CASSYVLAGTDTQYF. The CDR3 coding sequence is TGTGCCAGCAGTTACGTGTTAGCGGGCACAGATACGCAGTATTTT.

This chain joins TRBV6-5 and TRBJ2-3; D tentatively fits TRBD1 or TRBD2 (5 bases each). The germline CDR1 and CDR2 sequences are MNHEY and SVGAGI. Between the trimmed V and J ends, which lost 5 bases and 3 bases, there was a span of 9 bases. The CDR3 consists of 13 residues. The CDR3 protein is CASSRDETDTQYF. The CDR3 DNA sequence: TGTGCCAGCAGTCGGGACGAAACAGATACGCAGTATTTT.

V usage is TRBV9 and J usage is TRBJ2-5, with no clear D. The CDR3 sequence is 14 residues long. The ends were cut back, 0 bases at V and 4 bases at J, with 10 bases in the middle. Germline V gene lookup returns CDR1 SGDLS and CDR2 YYNGEE. CDR3 coding DNA: TGTGCCAGCAGCGTAGAGCTCACAGCAGAGACCCAGTACTTC. Translating it yields CASSVELTAETQYF.

This clone was recorded a few times. The V and J genes are TRBV29-1 and TRBJ2-3, with D perhaps assigned TRBD1 or TRBD2 (5 bases each). With 5 bases removed from V and 5 bases from J, the gap between germline ends came to 11 bases. CDR1 and CDR2 from the germline V gene are SQVTM and ANQGSEA. CDR3 size: 12 residues. CDR3 coding DNA: TGCAGCGTTATCCGGGGCGGAGATACGCAGTATTTT. It codes for CSVIRGGDTQYF.